These 4 T cell receptor beta chains came from one sample sequenced in a study of blood T cell repertoires in COVID-19. Libraries were prepared by immunoSEQ multiplex PCR; TCRdb keeps only in-frame clonotypes and omits some of them. The sample shows approximately 190,000 clones, about 88% of them seen only once. Specimen: peripheral blood. The receptors come from a man aged 30 to 45 with active or convalescent COVID-19.

This rearrangement joins TRBV6-5 to TRBJ1-5; tentatively, D is TRBD1 (5 bases). Germline loops: CDR1 MNHEY, CDR2 SVGAGI. The V gene lost 6 bases and the J gene lost 0 bases, with 12 bases spanning the gap. This CDR3 has 15 amino acids. The CDR3 reads CASSLRVNSNQPQHF. In nucleotides, the CDR3 is TGTGCCAGCAGCCTCAGGGTGAATAGCAATCAGCCCCAGCATTTT.

The chain uses TRBV28 and TRBJ1-1; TRBD1 is a possible D gene (6 bases). The CDR3 contains 15 residues. Germline V gene lookup returns CDR1 MDHEN and CDR2 SYDVKM. V gave up 3 bases and J gave up 0 bases, with 11 bases separating them. CDR3 nucleotide sequence: TGTGCCAGCAGTTTGACAGGTGTAATGAACACTGAAGCTTTCTTT. Translation: CASSLTGVMNTEAFF.

The CDR3 sequence: CASSPAGAVGEQYF. The DNA of the CDR3 is TGTGCCAGCAGCCCCGCTGGGGCGGTCGGCGAGCAGTACTTC. The J gene is TRBJ2-7, the V gene TRBV7-2; possible D gene TRBD1, 5 bases. CDR1 is SGHTA and CDR2 is FQGNSA in the germline V gene. CDR3 size: 14 residues. The V end lost 5 bases, the J end lost 6 bases, and 17 bases lay between the germline ends.

This chain joins TRBV6-4 and TRBJ2-2; TRBD2 matches 7 bases. Unmatched junction bases numbered 10, after V lost 6 bases and J lost 6 bases. Germline loops: CDR1 MRHNA, CDR2 SNTAGT. The CDR3 has 15 amino acids. CDR3 region: CASSHGLVGPGELFF. The CDR3 DNA follows: TGTGCCAGCAGCCACGGACTAGTGGGCCCCGGGGAGCTGTTTTTT.